Reported below is one TCR beta chain. CDR3 size: 13 residues. The V and J ends lost 4 bases and 4 bases respectively, with 11 bases between them. Germline V CDR1 and CDR2: SGHTA, FQGNSA. The sample belongs to a study of T-cell reconstitution after alpha-beta-depleted transplantation in children. Unique molecular identifiers were incorporated during preparation of the TCRbeta library. TCRdb re-derived calls from the PCR reads in MiXCR, one entry per CDR3 protein. The repertoire includes hundreds of thousands of distinct CDR3 sequences, around 13% of them detected once, and 2.2% sits in the top ten. The origin of this receptor is a male patient aged 5 to 17 who had a stem cell transplant for acute myeloid leukemia, so the T cells may come from the graft donor. Here the sequenced sample was PBMCs, mostly from graft donor cells, taken 360 days after TCRalphabeta/CD19-depleted stem cell transplant. This chain uses TRBV7-2 with TRBJ2-7; D not resolved. CDR3 DNA sequence: TGTGCCAGCAGCTCAACCAGGCCGTACGAGCAGTACTTC. Protein sequence: CASSSTRPYEQYF.